This TCR beta chain was captured by sequencing in a study of blood T cell repertoires in COVID-19. Looking at the study overall: Sample material is recorded as cDNA or gDNA derived from T cells, B-cell-depleted T cells, or PBMCs.

Germline V CDR1 and CDR2: MGHDK, SYGVNS. The CDR3 has 14 amino acids. Trimming removed 4 bases from V and 3 bases from J, with 12 bases in between. Methods used by the authors: Reference gene primer amplification yielded estimated nucleated cell counts. Generated by immunoSEQ multiplex PCR, the TCRdb table keeps only in-frame clones and is missing some. That table furnishes V, J and clone size, whereas the DNA furnished D and trimming. Here the sample spans tens of thousands of clones, more than 75% being singletons. The gene calls are TRBV25-1 and TRBJ1-2, with D unresolved. This clonotype originated in a human donor in a cohort sampled during active COVID-19. The sequenced material came from peripheral blood. The DNA of the CDR3 is TGTGCCAGCAGTGGCTTCCCTATAGACTATGGCTACACCTTC. Translated: CASSGFPIDYGYTF.